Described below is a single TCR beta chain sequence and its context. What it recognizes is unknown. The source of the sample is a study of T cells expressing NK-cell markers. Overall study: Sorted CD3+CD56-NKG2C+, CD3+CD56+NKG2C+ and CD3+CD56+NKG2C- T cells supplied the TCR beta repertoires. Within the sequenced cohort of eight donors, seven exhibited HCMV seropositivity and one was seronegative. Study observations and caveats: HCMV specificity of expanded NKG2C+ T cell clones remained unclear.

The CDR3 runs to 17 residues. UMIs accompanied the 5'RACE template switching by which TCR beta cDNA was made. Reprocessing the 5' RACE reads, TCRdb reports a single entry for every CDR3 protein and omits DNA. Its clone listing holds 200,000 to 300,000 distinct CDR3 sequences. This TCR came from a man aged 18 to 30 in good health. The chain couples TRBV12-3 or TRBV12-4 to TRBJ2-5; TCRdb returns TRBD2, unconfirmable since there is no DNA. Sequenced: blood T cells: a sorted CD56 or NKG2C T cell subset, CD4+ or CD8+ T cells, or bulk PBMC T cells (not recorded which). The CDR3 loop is CASSLGGGGLAGETQYF.